The 28 T cell receptor beta chains below all came from one sample that was sequenced in a study of cytomegalovirus exposure and HLA in healthy donors. Primers for the PCR totalled 60 Vbeta and 13 Jbeta. The assay was immunoSEQ multiplex PCR, and TCRdb's table has in-frame clones only and misses some. Of 18,000 or so clones in the sample, approximately 70% were seen once. The sequencing sample was made of PBMCs. These receptors were obtained from a man between 18 and 35 years old in good health and CMV-seronegative.

This clone was counted a single time. The chain recombines TRBV7-2 with TRBJ1-1; 7 nucleotides agree with TRBD1. V shed 5 bases, J shed 5 bases, and the junction held 8 bases outside the gene matches. The CDR3 contains 14 residues. CDR1 and CDR2 (germline): SGHTA, FQGNSA. In DNA, the CDR3 is TGTGCCAGCAGCCTGAGAGACAGGGTTACTGAAGCTTTCTTT. It encodes CASSLRDRVTEAFF.

A single count supports this clone. The chain uses TRBV9 and TRBJ1-2; the match to TRBD1 covers 9 bases. The CDR3 extends over 16 amino acids. After removal of 0 bases from V and 1 base from J, the junction contained 4 bases not matched to a gene. CDR1 and CDR2 (germline): SGDLS, YYNGEE. CDR3 DNA sequence: TGTGCCAGCAGCGTAGACAGGGGGCGAGATAACTATGGCTACACCTTC. Protein: CASSVDRGRDNYGYTF.

This chain joins TRBV7-2 and TRBJ2-5; no reliable D call. Per the germline V gene, CDR1 is SGHTA and CDR2 is FQGNSA. This CDR3 comprises 15 residues. With 1 base removed from V and 4 bases from J, the gap between germline ends came to 13 bases. DNA of the CDR3: TGTGCCAGCAGCTTAGTTTCAGACTCGGCAGAGACCCAGTACTTC. Translation: CASSLVSDSAETQYF.

This clone came up a few times. The J gene is TRBJ2-7, the V gene TRBV6-6, with TRBD2 identical over 12 bases. The CDR3 covers 14 residues. Trimming cost V 6 bases and J 3 bases; bases outside gene matches: 3. Per the germline V gene, CDR1 is MNHNY and CDR2 is SVGAGI (reference sequence). This chain's CDR3 is CASSQTSGGYEQYF. The CDR3 nucleotides are TGTGCCAGCAGCCAGACTAGCGGGGGCTACGAGCAGTACTTC.

J is TRBJ1-5 and V is TRBV30; D remains unclear. CDR1 and CDR2 (germline): GTSNPN, SVGIG (reference sequence). The germline V and J ends were trimmed by 1 base and 7 bases, with 14 bases remaining between them. The CDR3 totals 14 residues. Here the CDR3 reads CAWSGGPEGQPQHF. The CDR3 DNA reads TGTGCCTGGAGTGGCGGACCGGAGGGCCAGCCCCAGCATTTT.

The CDR3 sequence: CASSVAGGLAEAFF. The DNA for the CDR3 is TGTGCCAGCAGCGTAGCGGGGGGGCTAGCTGAAGCTTTCTTT. The rearrangement uses TRBV9 and TRBJ1-1, with a weak D call TRBD1 (6 bases). V lost 0 bases and J lost 6, with 12 bases in between. Germline CDR1 is SGDLS and CDR2 is YYNGEE. The CDR3 is 14 amino acids.

The chain joins TRBV30 to TRBJ2-3; weak D call: TRBD1 (5 bases). The CDR3 contains 14 residues. Trimming cost V 0 bases and J 4 bases, with 11 bases left between them. Per germline, CDR1 GTSNPN and CDR2 SVGIG (reference sequence). The CDR3 DNA is TGTGCCTGGAGTGTAGGGCAGGGTCCAGATACGCAGTATTTT. Protein sequence: CAWSVGQGPDTQYF.

In its sample, this clone is large. The chain couples TRBV6-1 to TRBJ2-7; possibly TRBD2 for D (7 bases). Between the trimmed V and J ends, which lost 4 bases and 4 bases, there was a span of 14 bases. Germline V gives CDR1 MNHNS, CDR2 SASEGT. This CDR3 contains 14 residues. As DNA, the CDR3 is TGTGCCAGCAGTGGGCAGGGGAGGGAGTACGAGCAGTACTTC. This gives the protein CASSGQGREYEQYF.

This chain's CDR3 is CASSTDRNRAYGYTF. In DNA, the CDR3 is TGCGCCAGCAGCACAGACAGGAATAGGGCCTATGGCTACACCTTC. J is TRBJ1-2 and V is TRBV5-1, with D tentatively TRBD1 (6 bases). The CDR3 length is 15 residues. CDR1 and CDR2 from the germline V gene are SGHRS and YFSETQ. V lost 4 bases and J lost 4, with 17 bases in between.

The rearrangement links TRBV6-5 to TRBJ1-1; 9 nucleotides agree with TRBD1. CDR3 length equals 14 residues. The junction had 11 bases not matched to a gene; V was cut back by 4 bases and J by 11 bases. Per the germline V gene, CDR1 is MNHEY and CDR2 is SVGAGI. The CDR3 loop is CASSLGQGDPGAFF. CDR3 sequence (DNA): TGTGCCAGCAGTTTGGGACAGGGTGACCCGGGGGCTTTCTTT.

This clone was detected only a few times. The J gene is TRBJ2-6, the V gene TRBV6-6; D possibly corresponds to TRBD2 (5 bases). The CDR3 contains 15 residues. Germline CDR1 and CDR2: MNHNY and SVGAGI (reference sequence). Trimming removed 7 bases from V and 2 bases from J, with 12 bases in between. As DNA, the CDR3 is TGTGCCAGCAATAACGACGGGACTGGGGCCAACGTCCTGACTTTC. The encoded protein is CASNNDGTGANVLTF.

The chain links TRBV29-1 to TRBJ1-2, with 10 nucleotides matching TRBD1. V lost 5 bases, J lost 8 bases, and 11 bases stayed unmatched. Germline CDR1 and CDR2: SQVTM and ANQGSEA. The CDR3 totals 14 residues. This chain's CDR3 is CSVINPGQGWGYTF. The CDR3, as DNA: TGCAGCGTTATAAACCCGGGACAGGGGTGGGGCTACACCTTC.

Within the sample, this clone is medium-sized (0.01 to 0.1%). The chain uses TRBV30 and TRBJ2-1, with TRBD2 identical over 7 bases. The ends lost 5 bases at V and 5 bases at J; junction bases unmatched: 9. The germline V gene has CDR1 GTSNPN and CDR2 SVGIG (reference sequence). This CDR3 region has 14 residues. This CDR3 reads CAWSTGLADNEQFF. In DNA, the CDR3 is TGTGCCTGGTCCACTGGGCTAGCGGACAATGAGCAGTTCTTC.

A few counts support this clone. This rearrangement joins TRBV27 to TRBJ2-7; TRBD1 matches at 10 bases. The CDR3 sequence is 13 residues long. Germline V gene lookup returns CDR1 MNHEY and CDR2 SMNVEV (reference sequence). V lost 6 bases, J lost 5 bases, and 4 bases stayed unmatched. The CDR3 coding sequence is TGTGCCAGCAGGACAGGGGGCGTAAACGAGCAGTACTTC. This encodes CASRTGGVNEQYF.

The V call is TRBV29-1, the J call TRBJ1-1; 8 positions agree with TRBD1. CDR3 length equals 13 residues. Unmatched junction bases numbered 13, after V lost 6 bases and J lost 10 bases. Germline V CDR1 and CDR2: SQVTM, ANQGSEA. Here the CDR3 DNA reads TGCAGCGTGGACTCCAGGGGGCGAAGTGGAGCTTTCTTT. It translates to CSVDSRGRSGAFF.

This chain uses TRBV29-1 with TRBJ1-1; the D is unclear. Germline assignment: CDR1 SQVTM and CDR2 ANQGSEA. The CDR3 has 11 amino acids. Trimming removed 4 bases from V and 2 bases from J, with 5 bases in between. The CDR3 protein is CSVGRNTEAFF. In DNA, the CDR3 is TGCAGCGTTGGCAGAAACACTGAAGCTTTCTTT.

The rearrangement links TRBV6-5 to TRBJ2-7; 9 bases are a match to TRBD2. This CDR3 has 14 residues. V trimming: 2 bases; J trimming: 6 bases; junction bases outside the gene matches: 5. Germline V gives CDR1 MNHEY, CDR2 SVGAGI. The CDR3 DNA is TGTGCCAGCAGTTACGGGGCGGGAGGGTTCGAGCAGTACTTC. It specifies CASSYGAGGFEQYF.

For the CDR3, the DNA is TGTGCCTGGAGTGTGTTGTCTAGCGGGAGGGCCGAGCAGTACTTC. This codes for CAWSVLSSGRAEQYF. J is TRBJ2-7 and V is TRBV30, with 12 bases aligning to TRBD2. CDR1 and CDR2 (germline): GTSNPN, SVGIG (reference sequence). The CDR3 length is 15 residues. The ends lost 0 bases at V and 6 bases at J; junction bases unmatched: 6.

The chain couples TRBV6-6 to TRBJ1-6; no definite D call. Trimming took off 7 bases at V and 10 bases at J, with 14 bases between the two ends. The CDR3 spans 13 residues. Germline CDR1 reads MNHNY; CDR2 reads SVGAGI (reference sequence). The CDR3 sequence: CASTRRVESPLHF. CDR3 bases: TGTGCCAGCACGAGGAGGGTTGAGTCACCCCTCCACTTT.

V usage is TRBV6-1 and J usage is TRBJ1-1; TRBD1 matches 7 bases. Germline trimming cut 4 bases from V and 5 bases from J; bases unmatched to any gene: 13. Germline CDR1 reads MNHNS; CDR2 reads SASEGT. The CDR3 runs 16 residues. CDR3 nucleotides: TGTGCCAGCAGTGCTATGACAGGGATAGGTCGGACTGAAGCTTTCTTT. This translates into CASSAMTGIGRTEAFF.

The CDR3 is CAWSVSAGARGQPQHF. CDR3 DNA: TGTGCCTGGAGTGTATCGGCGGGGGCAAGGGGTCAGCCCCAGCATTTT. The chain uses TRBV30 and TRBJ1-5; D is perhaps TRBD1 (6 bases). There are 16 residues in the CDR3. Germline-derived CDR1 and CDR2 are GTSNPN and SVGIG (reference sequence). V lost 0 bases and J 6 bases, leaving 18 bases between the germline ends.

This chain connects TRBV4-3 to TRBJ2-2; maybe TRBD2 (7 bases). V lost 2 bases, J lost 6 bases, and 16 bases lay in between. This CDR3 contains 16 residues. CDR1 and CDR2 (germline): LGHNA, YSLEER. DNA of the CDR3: TGCGCCAGCAGCCAATTTGGGGGCGGGGGCGCCGGGGAGCTGTTTTTT. It is translated as CASSQFGGGGAGELFF.

This clone was found a few times. The chain has TRBV6-5 and TRBJ2-7; 7 nucleotides match TRBD2. The trim removed 4 bases at V and 2 bases at J, leaving 5 bases unmatched. CDR1 MNHEY and CDR2 SVGAGI come from the germline V gene. This CDR3 contains 14 residues. CDR3 in DNA: TGTGCCAGCAGTTCTGAGCGGGATGCCTACGAGCAGTACTTC. It yields the protein CASSSERDAYEQYF.

V is TRBV30 and J is TRBJ1-1; weak D call: TRBD1 (6 bases). V lost 2 bases, J lost 6 bases, and 22 bases lay in between. CDR1 and CDR2 from the germline V gene are GTSNPN and SVGIG (reference sequence). The CDR3 consists of 16 residues. The CDR3 sequence: CAWSTHWGGGGPEAFF. The CDR3, as DNA: TGTGCCTGGAGTACCCACTGGGGGGGCGGGGGCCCTGAAGCTTTCTTT. Variable domain in full (rest from reference TRBV30 and TRBJ1-1): SQTIHQWPATLVQPVGSPLSLECTVEGTSNPNLYWYRQAAGRGLQLLFYSVGIGQISSEVPQNLSASRPQDRQFILSSKKLLLSDSGFYLCAWSTHWGGGGPEAFFGQGTRLTVV.

The CDR3 loop reads CASSQYGPTGLVESKNIQYF. In nucleotides, the CDR3 is TGTGCCAGCAGCCAATACGGACCGACGGGGTTGGTCGAGTCCAAAAACATTCAGTACTTC. J is TRBJ2-4 and V is TRBV4-2; maybe TRBD2 (5 bases). The CDR3 spans 20 residues. Germline CDR1 is LGHNA and CDR2 is YNFKEQ. V lost 2 bases and J lost 2, with 25 bases in between.

The chain uses TRBV6-5 and TRBJ1-5, with D possibly being TRBD1 (5 bases). CDR3 length equals 15 residues. Deletions cut 4 bases from V and 3 bases from J, with 13 bases between. The germline gives CDR1 MNHEY, CDR2 SVGAGI. CDR3 region: CASSWGDPNNQPQHF. In nucleotides, the CDR3 is TGTGCCAGCAGTTGGGGGGACCCTAACAATCAGCCCCAGCATTTT.

The table lists this clone with a few counts. The chain combines TRBV18 with TRBJ2-6; 7 bases fit TRBD1. Trimming took 3 bases from V and 4 from J; bases not matched to a gene: 9. The CDR3 covers 17 residues. Germline loops: CDR1 KGHSH, CDR2 LQKENI. DNA of the CDR3: TGTGCCAGCTCACCTCAACGACAGGGTCCCGGGGCCAACGTCCTGACTTTC. It codes for CASSPQRQGPGANVLTF.

V usage is TRBV29-1 and J usage is TRBJ1-2; D not certain. Between the trimmed V and J ends, which lost 8 bases and 0 bases, there was a span of 19 bases. Germline values: CDR1 SQVTM, CDR2 ANQGSEA. This CDR3 spans 15 amino acids. As DNA, the CDR3 is TGCAGCACTAGGAGGGAGGCCTCGGCTAACTATGGCTACACCTTC. Protein product: CSTRREASANYGYTF.